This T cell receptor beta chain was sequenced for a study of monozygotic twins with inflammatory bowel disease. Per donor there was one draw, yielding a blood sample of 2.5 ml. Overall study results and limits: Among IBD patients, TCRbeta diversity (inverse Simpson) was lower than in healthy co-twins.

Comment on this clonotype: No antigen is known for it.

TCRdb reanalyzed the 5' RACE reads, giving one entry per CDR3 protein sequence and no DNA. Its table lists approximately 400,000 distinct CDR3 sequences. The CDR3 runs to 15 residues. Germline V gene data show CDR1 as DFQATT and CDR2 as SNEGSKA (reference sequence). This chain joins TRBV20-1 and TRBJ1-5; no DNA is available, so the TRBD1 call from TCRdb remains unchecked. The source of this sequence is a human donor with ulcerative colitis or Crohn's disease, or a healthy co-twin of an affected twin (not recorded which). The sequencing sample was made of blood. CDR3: CSARQGDYSNQPQHF.